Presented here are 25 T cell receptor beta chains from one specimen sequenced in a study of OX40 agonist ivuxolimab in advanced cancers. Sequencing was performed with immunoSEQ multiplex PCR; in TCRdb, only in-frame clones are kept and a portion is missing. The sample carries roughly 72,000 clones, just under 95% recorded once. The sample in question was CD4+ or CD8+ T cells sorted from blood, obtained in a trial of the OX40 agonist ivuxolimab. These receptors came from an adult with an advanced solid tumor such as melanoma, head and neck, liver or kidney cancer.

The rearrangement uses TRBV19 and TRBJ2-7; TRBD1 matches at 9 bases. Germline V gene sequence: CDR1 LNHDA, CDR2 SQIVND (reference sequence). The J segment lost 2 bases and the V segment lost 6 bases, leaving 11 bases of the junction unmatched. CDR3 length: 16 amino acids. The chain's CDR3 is CASRMLRGQGPYEQYF. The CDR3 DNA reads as TGTGCCAGTAGAATGTTACGGGGACAGGGCCCCTACGAGCAGTACTTC.

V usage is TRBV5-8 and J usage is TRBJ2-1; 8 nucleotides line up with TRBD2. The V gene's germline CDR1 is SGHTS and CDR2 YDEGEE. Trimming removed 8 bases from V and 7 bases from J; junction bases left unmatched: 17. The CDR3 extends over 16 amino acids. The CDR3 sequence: CARPAAGGPLGNEQFF. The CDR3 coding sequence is TGTGCCAGGCCCGCGGCGGGGGGCCCATTGGGGAATGAGCAGTTCTTC.

This chain's CDR3 is CASSRRLAGITDTQYF. CDR3 DNA sequence: TGTGCCAGCAGTCGGAGACTAGCGGGAATCACAGATACGCAGTATTTT. The V and J genes are TRBV5-4 and TRBJ2-3, with 11 bases lining up with TRBD2. V shed 5 bases and J 2 bases; nucleotides not matched to a gene: 7. The V gene's germline CDR1 is SGHNT and CDR2 YYREEE (reference sequence). The CDR3 totals 16 residues.

DNA for the CDR3: TGTGCCAGCAGTGTAACGGGAGAGGGATACAATGAGCAGTTCTTC. This sequence encodes CASSVTGEGYNEQFF. This chain joins TRBV6-4 and TRBJ2-1, with TRBD2 as a possible D gene (6 bases). CDR1 and CDR2 from the germline V gene are MRHNA and SNTAGT. The CDR3 runs 15 residues. The V and J ends lost 4 bases and 4 bases respectively, with 14 bases between them.

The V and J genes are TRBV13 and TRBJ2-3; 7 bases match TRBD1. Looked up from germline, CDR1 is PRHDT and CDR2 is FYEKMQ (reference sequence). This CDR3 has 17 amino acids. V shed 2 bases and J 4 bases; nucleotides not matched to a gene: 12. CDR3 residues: CASSLTPNRGLADTQYF. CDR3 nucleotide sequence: TGTGCCAGCAGCTTAACCCCCAACAGGGGTTTGGCAGATACGCAGTATTTT.

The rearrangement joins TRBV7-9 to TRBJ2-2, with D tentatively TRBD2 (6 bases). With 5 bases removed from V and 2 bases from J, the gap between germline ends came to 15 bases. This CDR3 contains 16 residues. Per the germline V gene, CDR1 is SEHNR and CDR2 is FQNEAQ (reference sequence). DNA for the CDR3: TGTGCCAGCAGCCAAGCCGGTAGCGGAAACACCGGGGAGCTGTTTTTT. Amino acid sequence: CASSQAGSGNTGELFF.

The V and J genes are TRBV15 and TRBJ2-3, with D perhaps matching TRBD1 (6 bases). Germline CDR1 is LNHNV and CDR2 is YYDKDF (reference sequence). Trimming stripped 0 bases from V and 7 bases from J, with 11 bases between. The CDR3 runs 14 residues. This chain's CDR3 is CATSRDRGWNTQYF. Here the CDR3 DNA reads TGTGCCACCAGCAGAGACAGGGGTTGGAATACGCAGTATTTT. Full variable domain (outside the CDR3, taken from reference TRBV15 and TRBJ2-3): DAMVIQNPRYQVTQFGKPVTLSCSQTLNHNVMYWYQQKSSQAPKLLFHYYDKDFNNEADTPDNFQSRRPNTSFCFLDIRSPGLGDTAMYLCATSRDRGWNTQYFGPGTRLTVL.

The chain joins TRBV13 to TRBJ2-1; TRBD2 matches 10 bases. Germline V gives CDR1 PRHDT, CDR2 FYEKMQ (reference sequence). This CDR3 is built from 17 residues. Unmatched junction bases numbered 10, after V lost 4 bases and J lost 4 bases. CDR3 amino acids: CASSSSSSGSGYNEQFF. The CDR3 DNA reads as TGTGCCAGCAGCTCCTCTTCTAGCGGGAGCGGGTACAATGAGCAGTTCTTC.

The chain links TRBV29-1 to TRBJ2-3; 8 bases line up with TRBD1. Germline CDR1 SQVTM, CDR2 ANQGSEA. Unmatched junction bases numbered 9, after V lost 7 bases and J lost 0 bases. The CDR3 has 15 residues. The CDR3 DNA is TGCAGCGGTGACAGGGGCACACCTAGCACAGATACGCAGTATTTT. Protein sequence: CSGDRGTPSTDTQYF.

In nucleotides, the CDR3 is TGTGCCAGCCGAGCTTCATCCTACGAGCAGTACTTC. Its translation is CASRASSYEQYF. The chain joins TRBV6-5 to TRBJ2-7; D is ambiguous. Trimming took 8 bases from V and 1 from J, leaving 9 bases between them. The CDR3 covers 12 residues. The germline V gene encodes CDR1 MNHEY and CDR2 SVGAGI.

The CDR3 region is CASSAGQMGEKLFF. For the CDR3, the DNA is TGTGCCAGCAGTGCGGGACAGATGGGGGAAAAACTGTTTTTT. The rearrangement links TRBV25-1 to TRBJ1-4, with TRBD1 identical over 7 bases. The CDR3 contains 14 residues. The V gene's germline CDR1 is MGHDK and CDR2 SYGVNS. With V trimmed by 4 bases and J by 8 bases, 7 bases remained unmatched.

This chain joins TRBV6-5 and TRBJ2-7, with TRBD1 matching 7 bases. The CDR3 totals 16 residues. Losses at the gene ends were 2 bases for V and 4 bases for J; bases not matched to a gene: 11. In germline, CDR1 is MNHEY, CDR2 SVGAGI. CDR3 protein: CASSYHLQGLVYEQYF. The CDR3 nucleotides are TGTGCCAGCAGTTACCACTTACAGGGGTTGGTGTACGAGCAGTACTTC.

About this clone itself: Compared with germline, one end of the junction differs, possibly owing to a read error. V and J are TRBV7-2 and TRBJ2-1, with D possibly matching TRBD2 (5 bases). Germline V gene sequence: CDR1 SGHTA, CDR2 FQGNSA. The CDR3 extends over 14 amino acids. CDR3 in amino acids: CASSLGTGLNERFF. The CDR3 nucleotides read TGTGCCAGCAGCTTAGGGACTGGCCTCAATGAGCGGTTCTTC.

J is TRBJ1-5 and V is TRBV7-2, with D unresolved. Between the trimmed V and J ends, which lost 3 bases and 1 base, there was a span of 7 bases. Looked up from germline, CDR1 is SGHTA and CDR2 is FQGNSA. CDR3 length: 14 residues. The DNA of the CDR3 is TGTGCCAGCAGCTTTGGACTGAGCAATCAGCCCCAGCATTTT. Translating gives CASSFGLSNQPQHF.

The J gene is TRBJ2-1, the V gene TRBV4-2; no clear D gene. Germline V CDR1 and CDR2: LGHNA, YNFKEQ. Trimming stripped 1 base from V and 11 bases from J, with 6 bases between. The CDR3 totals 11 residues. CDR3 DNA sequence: TGTGCCAGCAGCCAAGGTCCCAAGCAGTTCTTC. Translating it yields CASSQGPKQFF.

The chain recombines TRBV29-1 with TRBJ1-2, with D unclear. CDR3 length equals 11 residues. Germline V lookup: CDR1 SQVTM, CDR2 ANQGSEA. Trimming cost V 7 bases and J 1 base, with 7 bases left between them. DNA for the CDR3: TGCAGCGCCGACGGTAACTATGGCTACACCTTC. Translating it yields CSADGNYGYTF.

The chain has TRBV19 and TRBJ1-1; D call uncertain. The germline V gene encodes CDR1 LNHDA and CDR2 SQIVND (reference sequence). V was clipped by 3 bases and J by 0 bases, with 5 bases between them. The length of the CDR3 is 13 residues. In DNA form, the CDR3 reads TGTGCCAGTAGTATGACGGTGAACACTGAAGCTTTCTTT. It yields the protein CASSMTVNTEAFF.

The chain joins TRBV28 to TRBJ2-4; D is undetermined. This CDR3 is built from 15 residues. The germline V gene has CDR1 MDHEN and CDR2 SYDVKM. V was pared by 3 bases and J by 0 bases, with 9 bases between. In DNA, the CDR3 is TGTGCCAGCAGTTTCGCCATTCTAGCCAAAAACATTCAGTACTTC. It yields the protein CASSFAILAKNIQYF.

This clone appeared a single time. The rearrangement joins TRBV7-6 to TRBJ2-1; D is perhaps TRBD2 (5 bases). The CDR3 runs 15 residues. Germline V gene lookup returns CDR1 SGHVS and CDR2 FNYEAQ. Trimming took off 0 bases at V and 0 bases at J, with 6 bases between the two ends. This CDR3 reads CASSLAGSSYNEQFF. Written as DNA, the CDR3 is TGTGCCAGCAGCTTAGCGGGGAGCTCCTACAATGAGCAGTTCTTC.

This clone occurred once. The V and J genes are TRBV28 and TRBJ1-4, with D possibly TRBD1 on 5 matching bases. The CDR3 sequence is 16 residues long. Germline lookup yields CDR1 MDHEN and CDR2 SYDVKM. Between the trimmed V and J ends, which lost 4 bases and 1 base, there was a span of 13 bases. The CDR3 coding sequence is TGTGCCAGCAGTTCTCCCCCAGGGAGAACTAATGAAAAACTGTTTTTT. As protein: CASSSPPGRTNEKLFF.

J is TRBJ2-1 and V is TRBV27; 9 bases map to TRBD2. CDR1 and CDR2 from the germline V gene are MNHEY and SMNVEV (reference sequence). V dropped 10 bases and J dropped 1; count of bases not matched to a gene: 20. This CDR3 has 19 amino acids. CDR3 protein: CATEPLVAGETFSYNEQFF. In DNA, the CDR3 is TGTGCCACCGAACCTTTGGTAGCGGGAGAGACCTTTTCCTACAATGAGCAGTTCTTC.

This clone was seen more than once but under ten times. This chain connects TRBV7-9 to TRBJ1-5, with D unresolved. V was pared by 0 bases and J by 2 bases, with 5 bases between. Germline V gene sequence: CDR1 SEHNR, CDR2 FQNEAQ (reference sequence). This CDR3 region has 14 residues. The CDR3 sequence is CASSLAEGNQPQHF. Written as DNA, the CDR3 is TGTGCCAGCAGCTTAGCGGAGGGCAATCAGCCCCAGCATTTT.

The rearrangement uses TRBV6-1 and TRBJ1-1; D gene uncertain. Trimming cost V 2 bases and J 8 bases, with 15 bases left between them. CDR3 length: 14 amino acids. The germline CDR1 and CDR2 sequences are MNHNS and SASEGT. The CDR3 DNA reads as TGTGCCAGCAGTGAATCACCCGCGGCGGGGGAAGCTTTCTTT. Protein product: CASSESPAAGEAFF.

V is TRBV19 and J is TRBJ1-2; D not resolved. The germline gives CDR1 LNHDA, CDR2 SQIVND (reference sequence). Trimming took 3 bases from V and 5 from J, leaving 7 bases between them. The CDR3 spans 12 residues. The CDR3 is CASSIGEYGYTF. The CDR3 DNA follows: TGTGCCAGTAGTATCGGGGAGTATGGCTACACCTTC.

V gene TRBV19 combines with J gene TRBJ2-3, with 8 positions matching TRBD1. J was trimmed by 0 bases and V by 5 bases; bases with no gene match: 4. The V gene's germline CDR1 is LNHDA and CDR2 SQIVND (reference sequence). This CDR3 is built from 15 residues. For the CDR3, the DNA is TGTGCCAGTAGTCTCCGGACAGGGAGCACAGATACGCAGTATTTT. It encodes CASSLRTGSTDTQYF.